The clone carrying this TCR beta chain was counted ten times or more. The antigen is unknown. This entry is derived from a study of T cell repertoires in cytomegalovirus infection. Study findings and constraints: Cumulated frequencies of public TCR beta families served to identify carriers of CMV plus the relevant HLA. Clonotype analysis showed dominance of the ex vivo response by HLA-C-restricted CMV-specific TCR beta clonotypes.

The germline V gene has CDR1 MGHRA and CDR2 YSYEKL. Trimming took off 8 bases at V and 1 base at J, with 24 bases between the two ends. CDR3 size: 18 residues. TCRdb reprocessed the reads via MiXCR and lists one record per CDR3 protein. The repertoire consists of approximately 590,000 distinct CDR3 sequences, with over 35% occurring once and the leading ten covering 48%. Source: cultured PBMCs, taken from culture after CMV antigen stimulation. The rearrangement joins TRBV4-1 to TRBJ2-1, with D possibly TRBD2 on 7 matching bases. This sequence originates from a human donor in good health (CMV status not recorded). Some clones in this sample may be carry-over from other donors' samples. The CDR3 bases are TGCGCCAGCTCGGTGGGGGGGGGGGCAGGGCTATCCTACAATGAGCAGTTCTTC. Protein sequence: CASSVGGGAGLSYNEQFF.